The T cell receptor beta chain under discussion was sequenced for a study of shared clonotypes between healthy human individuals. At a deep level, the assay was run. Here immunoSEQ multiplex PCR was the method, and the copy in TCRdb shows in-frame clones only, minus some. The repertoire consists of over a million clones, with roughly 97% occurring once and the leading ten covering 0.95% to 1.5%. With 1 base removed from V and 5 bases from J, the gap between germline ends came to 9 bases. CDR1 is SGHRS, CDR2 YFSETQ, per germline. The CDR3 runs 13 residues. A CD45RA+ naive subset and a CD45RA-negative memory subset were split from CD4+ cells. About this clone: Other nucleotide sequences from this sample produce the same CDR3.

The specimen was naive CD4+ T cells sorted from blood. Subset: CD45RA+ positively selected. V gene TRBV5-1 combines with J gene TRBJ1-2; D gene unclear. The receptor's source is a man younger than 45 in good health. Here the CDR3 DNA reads TGCGCCAGCAGCTTGCCCGATAATTATGGCTACACCTTC. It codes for CASSLPDNYGYTF.